Shown below are 2 T cell receptor beta chains from a single sample sequenced in a study of cytomegalovirus exposure and HLA in healthy donors (dated by TCRdb to about 2017). The library was prepared using the immunoSEQ multiplex PCR assay. The multiplex PCR relied on a mix of 60 forward primers for TCR Vbeta segments and 13 reverse primers for TCR Jbeta segments. TCRdb re-hosts the immuneACCESS table, in-frame sequences only. Its copies lack some clones; in the studies checked, an unresolved V gene accounts for under half of them, and the cause for the rest is not known. The sample includes around 150,000 clones, with around 80% observed a single time. In total, the top ten clones hold 2.1% of the sample. What was sequenced was PBMCs. These receptors all come from a man in his forties in good health and CMV-seronegative.

The chain couples TRBV19 to TRBJ1-4; 8 bases align to TRBD1. The CDR3 extends over 17 amino acids. The germline V gene has CDR1 LNHDA and CDR2 SQIVND (reference sequence). J lost 5 bases, V lost 3 bases, and 11 bases had no gene match. The CDR3: CASSIVDGTGPNEKLFF. CDR3 nucleotides: TGTGCCAGTAGTATCGTGGACGGGACAGGTCCAAATGAAAAACTGTTTTTT.

The chain recombines TRBV28 with TRBJ1-1, with D tentatively TRBD1 (6 bases). Trimming took 7 bases from V and 1 from J, leaving 10 bases between them. This CDR3 has 13 amino acids. CDR1 is MDHEN and CDR2 is SYDVKM in the germline V gene. CDR3 in amino acids: CASKVGGNTEAFF. The CDR3 nucleotides read TGTGCCAGCAAGGTAGGGGGGAACACTGAAGCTTTCTTT.